Reported below is one T cell receptor beta chain. Its antigen is currently unknown. With 5 bases removed from V and 5 bases from J, the gap between germline ends came to 15 bases. This CDR3 contains 14 residues. Germline-derived CDR1 and CDR2 are SGHTA and FQGTGA. This record belongs to a study of Ad26.COV2.S vaccination and SARS-CoV-2 variants. Treatment noted: roughly 20 received Ad26.COV2.S at low or high dose, single or two shots; 5 received placebo; per-sample allocation not given. Sampling was performed 63 days after the first vaccine or placebo injection. Whoever gave the sample was an adult aged 18-55 years in Boston. This table comes from immunoSEQ multiplex PCR, and its TCRdb copy is limited to in-frame clones, with some not included. The table shows 350,000 to 400,000 clones, with about 88% occurring only once. General study results and limits: The study found higher spike-specific TCR breadth in vaccine than placebo recipients.

Here the sequenced sample was peripheral blood, taken in a trial of Ad26.COV2.S vaccine versus placebo. The TCR was taken from a person between 18 and 60 years old who received the Ad26.COV2.S COVID-19 vaccine or a placebo. J is TRBJ2-5 and V is TRBV7-3; D uncertain. In DNA form, the CDR3 reads TGTGCCAGCAGCCCCAAAGGGCCGTTGGAGACCCAGTACTTC. Its protein product is CASSPKGPLETQYF.